Shown below are 17 T cell receptor beta chains from a single sample sequenced in a study of regulatory T cells in long-lasting Graves disease (dated by TCRdb to the early 2020s). The method was multiplex PCR. For sequencing, an Illumina HiSeq 4000 was employed. CDR3 regions were amplified by Arm-PCR with iRepertoire HTBI primers to construct TCR beta libraries. The raw public reads went through TCRdb reprocessing: fastp at Q25, MiXCR clone calling, in-frame beta chains kept. All rows with the same CDR3 protein become a single entry with the most common DNA and genes. Here the sample has around 500,000 distinct CDR3 sequences; more than 10% occur a single time. The biggest ten clones account for around 10% of the sample. The time point label of this sample denotes: newly diagnosed GD, antithyroid drugs for less than 3 months. For both TCR sequencing and RNA sequencing, RNA was extracted from PBMCs in TRIzol.

The sample also formed part of further work on T cells in Graves' hyperthyroidism and ophthalmopathy.

Sequences were derived from peripheral blood mononuclear cells (PBMCs), sampled at new diagnosis, from a patient treated with antithyroid drugs. The receptors here all came from a woman aged 30 to 39 with Graves disease. Donor details come from another sample of the same person, matched by shared clones.

This clonotype was counted ten times or more. The chain links TRBV11-1 to TRBJ2-1; D remains ambiguous. This CDR3 has 14 amino acids. Trimming took off 4 bases at V and 3 bases at J, with 10 bases between the two ends. Per germline, CDR1 SGHAT and CDR2 FQDESV (reference sequence). DNA of the CDR3: TGTGCCAGCAGCTGGGCTGCTAGCTACAATGAGCAGTTCTTC. Its translation: CASSWAASYNEQFF.

Comments on this clonotype: A far larger clone is just one base off, so this is likely a read error. The CDR3 DNA sequence: TGTGCCAGCAGTGAACTTGGTGTGGGGAGGCAAGAGACCCAGCACTTC. This codes for CASSELGVGRQETQHF. The chain has TRBV2 and TRBJ2-1, with D tentatively TRBD2 (6 bases). Germline CDR1 reads SNHLY; CDR2 reads FYNNEI. This CDR3 has 16 amino acids. Together with reference TRBV2 and TRBJ2-1, the CDR3 gives the full variable domain: EPEVTQTPSHQVTQMGQEVILRCVPISNHLYFYWYRQILGQKVEFLVSFYNNEISEKSEIFDDQFSVERPDGSNFTLKIRSTKLEDSAMYFCASSELGVGRQETQHFGPGTRLTVL.

The sample holds a few counts of this clonotype. This chain uses TRBV7-9 with TRBJ2-2; unclear D gene. V was shortened by 8 bases and J by 5 bases, with 18 bases between the two germline ends. Germline V gene lookup returns CDR1 SEHNR and CDR2 FQNEAQ (reference sequence). The CDR3 runs 15 residues. The CDR3 loop reads CASVKGTDRTGELFF. DNA of the CDR3: TGTGCCAGCGTCAAGGGAACAGATAGAACCGGGGAGCTGTTTTTT.

Worth noting for this clonotype: A read error is possible here, since a much larger clone lies one base away. The chain links TRBV5-1 to TRBJ2-1; 11 bases are a match to TRBD2. Trimming cost V 3 bases and J 10 bases; bases outside gene matches: 9. The V gene's germline CDR1 is SGHRS and CDR2 YFSETQ. This CDR3 comprises 15 residues. This chain's CDR3 is CASSSLAGGLGEQFF. CDR3 DNA sequence: TGCGCCAGCAGCTCGCTAGCGGGAGGACTTGGCGAGCAGTTCTTC.

J is TRBJ2-3 and V is TRBV7-2, with TRBD2 matching over 11 bases. Germline V CDR1 and CDR2: SGHTA, FQGNSA. J lost 7 bases, V lost 2 bases, and 2 bases had no gene match. The CDR3 is 14 residues long. CDR3 coding DNA: TGTGCCAGCAGCTTATCTAGCGGGGGGAATACGCAGTATTTT. This encodes CASSLSSGGNTQYF.

The chain links TRBV6-2 or TRBV6-3 to TRBJ2-5, with 10 positions matching TRBD2. From germline, CDR1 is MNHEY and CDR2 SVGEGT. The CDR3 length is 19 residues. J was trimmed by 1 base and V by 6 bases; bases with no gene match: 17. The CDR3 nucleotides read TGTGCCAGCAGCTCCTTGGCTAGCGGGAGTAGTAGCGGCCAAGAGACCCAGTACTTC. Translation gives CASSSLASGSSSGQETQYF.

About this clonotype: A single base separates this from a much larger clone, so it may be a read error. This chain connects TRBV11-2 to TRBJ2-7, with D maybe TRBD2 (6 bases). The CDR3 has 14 residues. V was cut by 8 bases and J by 6 bases, with 20 bases left in between. Germline CDR1 SGHAT, CDR2 FQNNGV. The CDR3 DNA follows: TGTGCCAGCTCTACCGAGACACGAGCGGGCGAGCAGTACTTC. Translated: CASSTETRAGEQYF.

This clonotype showed up many times. This chain joins TRBV2 and TRBJ1-3; D not certain. The V end lost 2 bases, the J end lost 0 bases, and 11 bases lay between the germline ends. The CDR3 is 16 residues long. Germline CDR1 and CDR2: SNHLY and FYNNEI. In nucleotides, the CDR3 is TGTGCCAGCAGTGAAATGGTTTGGGGCTCTGGAAACACCATATATTTT. Its protein is CASSEMVWGSGNTIYF.

The chain uses TRBV7-2 and TRBJ2-7; maybe TRBD1 (5 bases). The CDR3 covers 14 residues. V was cut by 5 bases and J by 0 bases, with 11 bases left in between. CDR1 and CDR2 from the germline V gene are SGHTA and FQGNSA. Here the CDR3 reads CASSARQSSYEQYF. The CDR3 DNA is TGTGCCAGCAGCGCGCGACAGAGCTCCTACGAGCAGTACTTC.

This clonotype has just a few counts. The junction shows a germline mismatch at one end, possibly a read error. The genes are TRBV5-1 and TRBJ2-1, with D possibly TRBD1 on 5 matching bases. CDR1 and CDR2 (germline): SGHRS, YFSETQ. The CDR3 has 15 amino acids. The CDR3 bases are TGCGCCAGCAGTTCGTCAGGGAATCCCTACAATGAGCAGCTCTTC. Translating gives CASSSSGNPYNEQLF.

The sample holds many counts of this clonotype. The chain carries TRBV5-1 and TRBJ2-7; 10 bases match TRBD1. From germline, CDR1 is SGHRS and CDR2 YFSETQ. J lost 6 bases, V lost 4 bases, and 7 bases had no gene match. The CDR3 loop spans 14 amino acids. The CDR3 region has the DNA TGCGCCAGCAGCACGAGACAGGGGGCTCGCGAGCAGTACTTC. Protein sequence: CASSTRQGAREQYF.

V and J are TRBV19 and TRBJ1-5, with D tentatively TRBD1 (5 bases). The CDR3 is made up of 15 amino acids. CDR1 is LNHDA and CDR2 is SQIVND in the germline V gene (reference sequence). Trimming removed 9 bases from V and 1 base from J, with 16 bases in between. The CDR3 DNA reads as TGTGCCAGCAATCGCGGGGGGGTGAGCAATCAGCCCCAGCATTTT. This gives the protein CASNRGGVSNQPQHF.

This clonotype has just a few counts. V and J are TRBV28 and TRBJ2-7, with D possibly being TRBD1 (6 bases). CDR1 is MDHEN, CDR2 SYDVKM, per germline. The CDR3 has 15 residues. Trimming removed 5 bases from V and 0 bases from J, with 14 bases in between. The CDR3 coding sequence is TGTGCCAGCAGTCCGCCCGGGACATTCTCCTACGAGCAGTACTTC. Protein: CASSPPGTFSYEQYF.

This clonotype was seen at least ten times. The chain employs TRBV7-8 and TRBJ2-3, with TRBD2 matching 7 bases. V shed 5 bases and J 5 bases; nucleotides not matched to a gene: 16. CDR1 is SGHVS, CDR2 FQNEAQ, per germline. The CDR3 covers 17 residues. CDR3 protein: CASSRLFAGVDVDTQYF. The CDR3 nucleotides read TGTGCCAGCAGCCGACTTTTTGCGGGAGTGGATGTAGATACGCAGTATTTT.

This chain joins TRBV11-3 and TRBJ2-7; TRBD1 is a possible D gene (6 bases). V was clipped by 4 bases and J by 1 base, with 11 bases between them. Germline V CDR1 and CDR2: SGHNT, YENEEA. CDR3 length: 14 amino acids. CDR3 coding DNA: TGTGCCAGCAGCTATACACAGGGTTCCTACGAGCAGTACGTC. Translation: CASSYTQGSYEQYV.

This clonotype was observed at least ten times. The rearrangement links TRBV12-3 or TRBV12-4 to TRBJ1-2, with a weak D call TRBD1 (6 bases). Trimming took off 3 bases at V and 4 bases at J, with 12 bases between the two ends. The CDR3 is 14 residues long. The CDR3 DNA reads TGTGCCAGCAGTTTCCGCGGGGGCGGCTATGGCTACACCTTC. Residues: CASSFRGGGYGYTF.

About this clonotype: This could be a read error, since a much larger clone is one nucleotide away. The rearrangement joins TRBV10-3 to TRBJ1-2, with 7 bases fitting TRBD1. Germline assignment: CDR1 ENHRY and CDR2 SYGVKD. Trimming at V came to 5 bases and at J to 3 bases, leaving 12 bases not matched to a gene. This CDR3 has 16 amino acids. CDR3 loop: CAISYSAGGTDYGYTF. In DNA form, the CDR3 reads TGTGCCATCAGTTACTCGGCAGGGGGAACAGACTATGGCTACACCTTC.